The rows below give T cell receptor beta chains drawn from one sample of a study of T cell changes during pregnancy in multiple sclerosis. Produced via immunoSEQ multiplex PCR; TCRdb's table is partial and in-frame only. The sample carries about 64,000 clones, approximately 90% recorded once. The material sequenced was peripheral blood, taken in the second trimester of pregnancy. All receptors derive from a female donor with multiple sclerosis, enrolled in a pregnancy study. The CDR3 runs from the conserved cysteine through the conserved F or W. A D gene is named only where the DNA matches it firmly. Clone size is given for some rows only: seen once, a few or many times, or a class if the clone is expanded.

- - TRBJ1-2 TRBV29-1 CSGRTGDYGYTF TGCAGCGGCCGAACGGGTGACTATGGCTACACCTTC
- TRBD1 TRBJ2-1 TRBV5-1 CASSFRDRYNEQFF TGCGCCAGCAGCTTTCGGGACAGATACAATGAGCAGTTCTTC
- TRBD1 TRBJ1-2 TRBV27 CASSPRQGFGYTF TGTGCCAGCAGTCCTAGACAGGGGTTTGGCTACACCTTC
once - TRBJ2-5 TRBV5-1 CASSLGDSLGETQYF TGCGCCAGCAGCTTGGGGGACTCTCTAGGGGAGACCCAGTACTTC
- - TRBJ2-5 TRBV18 CASSVTEEETQYF TGTGCCAGCTCAGTAACGGAGGAAGAGACCCAGTACTTC
- TRBD1 TRBJ1-2 TRBV11-2 CASSLAGGQGYGYTF TGTGCCAGCAGCTTAGCCGGGGGACAGGGGTATGGCTACACCTTC
- - TRBJ1-2 TRBV20-1 CSARTDYGYTF TGCAGTGCTCGGACAGACTATGGCTACACCTTC
- - TRBJ2-1 TRBV29-1 CSAPRGTLNNEQFF TGCAGCGCCCCCCGGGGGACCCTAAACAATGAGCAGTTCTTC
- TRBD2 TRBJ2-5 TRBV2 CASSDPADSFGGAGETQYF TGTGCCAGCAGTGACCCAGCCGATTCCTTCGGGGGGGCCGGCGAGACCCAGTACTTC
- - TRBJ1-5 TRBV7-8 CASSQPATAEQPQHF TGTGCCAGCAGCCAACCCGCGACTGCGGAACAGCCCCAGCATTTT
- - TRBJ2-3 TRBV11-2 CASNHLARNTDTQYF TGTGCCAGCAACCATCTAGCGCGTAACACAGATACGCAGTATTTT
- TRBD1 TRBJ2-7 TRBV5-5 CASSSDGTDLYEQYF TGTGCCAGCAGCTCAGACGGGACAGATCTCTACGAGCAGTACTTC
- TRBD2 TRBJ2-7 TRBV5-1 CASRERDPYEQYF TGCGCCAGCAGGGAGCGGGACCCCTACGAGCAGTACTTC
- TRBD2 TRBJ2-7 TRBV5-1 CASSLVAGGLYEQYF TGCGCCAGCAGCTTGGTTGCGGGGGGGTTATACGAGCAGTACTTC